The present T cell receptor beta chain was sequenced within a study of blood T cells in healthy people across ages. The wider study: With template switching, about one barcoded beta molecule was captured per two T cells.

Using a J-beta primer mix together with a sample-barcoded 5' primer, a second PCR was run for roughly 7 to 11 cycles. TCRdb reprocessed the 5' RACE reads with MiXCR, giving one entry per CDR3 protein. The table has almost 1 million distinct CDR3 sequences, 51% seen once; the top ten hold about 22%. CDR1 is LGHNA and CDR2 is YNFKEQ in the germline V gene. This CDR3 is 18 amino acids long. The trim removed 0 bases at V and 1 base at J, leaving 11 bases unmatched. This clonotype was seen a handful of times. As yet, its antigen is unknown. A minimum of 6 million PBMCs was isolated per sample. General study results and limits: Both higher diversity and more naive CD4+ cells marked long-lived donors when set against aged donors. TCR beta diversity was tightly associated with the proportion of naive T cells.

The origin of this receptor is a woman aged 60 to 75 in good health. The chain couples TRBV4-2 to TRBJ1-2; 7 bases agree with TRBD1. The sample was blood. The CDR3 sequence is CASSQEGPGTERNYGYTF. Here the CDR3 DNA reads TGTGCCAGCAGCCAAGAGGGCCCCGGGACAGAGCGTAACTATGGCTACACCTTC.